This T cell receptor beta chain was recorded in a study of T cells in Graves' hyperthyroidism and ophthalmopathy. The V and J ends lost 5 bases and 3 bases, in that order; junction bases with no gene match: 3. This CDR3 comprises 13 residues. Looked up from germline, CDR1 is LGHNA and CDR2 is YSLEER. The investigators amplified TCR beta CDR3 regions from RNA transcripts. TCR CDR3 regions were first amplified by RT-PCR with HTBI primers. TCRdb processed the multiplex PCR reads anew with MiXCR; each CDR3 protein has one entry. The sample holds 660,000 or so distinct CDR3 sequences, around 21% seen once. Findings of the study overall: With a median lead of 6.5 months before onset, the model predicted ophthalmopathy.

Remarks on this clonotype: Its antigen is currently unknown.

Sample: blood. This receptor was taken from a man in his thirties or forties with Graves' ophthalmopathy. The chain carries TRBV4-3 and TRBJ1-1; TRBD1 matches at 7 bases. The CDR3 reads CASSFGQDTEAFF. In DNA, the CDR3 is TGCGCCAGCAGCTTCGGACAGGACACTGAAGCTTTCTTT.